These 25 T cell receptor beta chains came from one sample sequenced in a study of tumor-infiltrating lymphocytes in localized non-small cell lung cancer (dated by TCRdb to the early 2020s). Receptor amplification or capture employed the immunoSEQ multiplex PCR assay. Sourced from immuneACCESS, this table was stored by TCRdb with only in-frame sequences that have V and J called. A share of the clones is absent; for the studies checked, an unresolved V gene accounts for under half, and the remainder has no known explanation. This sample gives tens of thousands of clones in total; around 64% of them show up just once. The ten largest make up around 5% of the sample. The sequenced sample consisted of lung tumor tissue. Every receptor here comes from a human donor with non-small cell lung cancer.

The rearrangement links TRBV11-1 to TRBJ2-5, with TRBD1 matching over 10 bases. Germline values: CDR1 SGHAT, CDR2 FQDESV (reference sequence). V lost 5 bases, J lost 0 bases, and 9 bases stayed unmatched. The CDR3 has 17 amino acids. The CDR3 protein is CASSQKDRGSDQETQYF. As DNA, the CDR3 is TGTGCCAGCAGCCAGAAGGACAGGGGGTCAGACCAAGAGACCCAGTACTTC.

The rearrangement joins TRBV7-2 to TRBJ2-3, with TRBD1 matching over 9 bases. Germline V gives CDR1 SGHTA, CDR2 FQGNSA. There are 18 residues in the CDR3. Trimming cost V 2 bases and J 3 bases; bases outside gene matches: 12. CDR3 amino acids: CASSLQQGALMGTDTQYF. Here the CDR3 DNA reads TGTGCCAGCAGCTTACAACAGGGGGCGCTAATGGGGACAGATACGCAGTATTTT. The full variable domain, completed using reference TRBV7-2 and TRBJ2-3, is GAGVSQSPSNKVTEKGKDVELRCDPISGHTALYWYRQSLGQGLEFLIYFQGNSAPDKSGLPSDRFSAERTGGSVSTLTIQRTQQEDSAVYLCASSLQQGALMGTDTQYFGPGTRLTVL.

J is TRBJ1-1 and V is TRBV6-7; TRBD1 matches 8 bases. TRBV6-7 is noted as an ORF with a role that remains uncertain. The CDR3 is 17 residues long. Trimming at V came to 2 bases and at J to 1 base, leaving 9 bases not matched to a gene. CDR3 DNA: TGTGCCAGCAGTTACCACCTATATGGACAGGGGAACACTGAAGCTTTCTTT. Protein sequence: CASSYHLYGQGNTEAFF.

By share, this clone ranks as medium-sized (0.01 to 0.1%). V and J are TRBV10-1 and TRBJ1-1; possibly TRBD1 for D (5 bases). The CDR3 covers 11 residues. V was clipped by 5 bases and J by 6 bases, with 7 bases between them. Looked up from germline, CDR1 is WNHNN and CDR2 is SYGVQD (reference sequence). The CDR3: CASSQGAEAFF. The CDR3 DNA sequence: TGCGCCAGCAGTCAGGGAGCTGAAGCTTTCTTT.

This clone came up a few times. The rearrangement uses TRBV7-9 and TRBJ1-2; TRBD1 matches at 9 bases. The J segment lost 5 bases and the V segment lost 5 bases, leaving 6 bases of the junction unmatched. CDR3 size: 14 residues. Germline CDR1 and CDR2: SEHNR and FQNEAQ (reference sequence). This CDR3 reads CASSLRTGEYGYTF. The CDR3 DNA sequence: TGTGCCAGCAGCCTCCGGACAGGGGAATATGGCTACACCTTC.

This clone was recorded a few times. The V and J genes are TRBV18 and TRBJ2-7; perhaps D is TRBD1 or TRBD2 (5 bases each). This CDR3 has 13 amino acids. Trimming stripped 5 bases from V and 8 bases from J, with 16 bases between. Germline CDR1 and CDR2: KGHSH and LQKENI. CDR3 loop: CASSAGVRDQQYF. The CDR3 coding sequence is TGTGCCAGCTCAGCCGGGGTAAGGGACCAGCAGTACTTC.

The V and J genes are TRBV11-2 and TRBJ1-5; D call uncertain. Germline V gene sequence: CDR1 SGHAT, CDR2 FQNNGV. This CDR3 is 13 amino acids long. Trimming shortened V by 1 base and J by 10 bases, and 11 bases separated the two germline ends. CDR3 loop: CASSLAVGRPQHF. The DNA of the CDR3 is TGTGCCAGCAGCTTAGCCGTCGGGAGACCCCAGCATTTT.

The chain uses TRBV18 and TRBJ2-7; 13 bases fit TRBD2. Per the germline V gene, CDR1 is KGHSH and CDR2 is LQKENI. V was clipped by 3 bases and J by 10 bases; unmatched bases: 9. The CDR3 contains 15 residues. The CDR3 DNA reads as TGTGCCAGCTCACCGACCCCGGGACTAGCGGGACCACAGTACTTC. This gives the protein CASSPTPGLAGPQYF.

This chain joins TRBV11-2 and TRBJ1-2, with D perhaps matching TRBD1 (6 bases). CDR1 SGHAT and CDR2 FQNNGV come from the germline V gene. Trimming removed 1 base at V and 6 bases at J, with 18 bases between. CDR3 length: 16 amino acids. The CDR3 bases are TGTGCCAGCAGCTTAGTACGGCAGGGGAATATGGATGGCTACACCTTC. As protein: CASSLVRQGNMDGYTF.

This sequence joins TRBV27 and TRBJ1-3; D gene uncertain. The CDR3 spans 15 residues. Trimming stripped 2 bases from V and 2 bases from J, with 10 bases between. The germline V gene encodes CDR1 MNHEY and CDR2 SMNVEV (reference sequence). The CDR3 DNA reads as TGTGCCAGCAGTTTAAACCCCTGGGCTGGAAACACCATATATTTT. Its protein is CASSLNPWAGNTIYF.

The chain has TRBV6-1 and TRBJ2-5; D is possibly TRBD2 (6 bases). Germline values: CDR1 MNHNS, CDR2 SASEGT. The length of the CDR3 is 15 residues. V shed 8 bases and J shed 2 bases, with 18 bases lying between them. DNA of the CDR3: TGTGCCAGCGGACTCCCGGGACTTTCTCAAGAGACCCAGTACTTC. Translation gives CASGLPGLSQETQYF.

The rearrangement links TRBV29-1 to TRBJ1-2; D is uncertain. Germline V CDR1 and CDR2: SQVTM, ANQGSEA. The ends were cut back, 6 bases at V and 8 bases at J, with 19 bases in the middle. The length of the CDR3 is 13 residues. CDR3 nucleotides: TGCAGCGTCGAAAGGAGGGCATACGGGGGCTACACCTTC. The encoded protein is CSVERRAYGGYTF.

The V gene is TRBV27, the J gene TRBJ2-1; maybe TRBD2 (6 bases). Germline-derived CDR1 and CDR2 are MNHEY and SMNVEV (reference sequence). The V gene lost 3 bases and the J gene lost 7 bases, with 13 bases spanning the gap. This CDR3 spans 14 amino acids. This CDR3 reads CASSLGPAGNEQFF. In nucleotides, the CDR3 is TGTGCCAGCAGTTTGGGGCCGGCGGGGAATGAGCAGTTCTTC.

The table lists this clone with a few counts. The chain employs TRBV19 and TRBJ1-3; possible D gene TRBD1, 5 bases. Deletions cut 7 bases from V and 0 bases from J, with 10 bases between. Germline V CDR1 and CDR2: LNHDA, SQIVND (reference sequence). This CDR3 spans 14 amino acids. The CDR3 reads CASTPTASGNTIYF. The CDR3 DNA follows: TGTGCCAGTACCCCGACAGCCTCTGGAAACACCATATATTTT.

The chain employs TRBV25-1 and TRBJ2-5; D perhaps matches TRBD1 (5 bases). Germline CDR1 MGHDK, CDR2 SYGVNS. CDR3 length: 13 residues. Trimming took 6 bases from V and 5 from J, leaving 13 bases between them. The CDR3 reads CASSRAQEETQYF. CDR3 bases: TGTGCCAGCAGCAGGGCTCAGGAGGAGACCCAGTACTTC.

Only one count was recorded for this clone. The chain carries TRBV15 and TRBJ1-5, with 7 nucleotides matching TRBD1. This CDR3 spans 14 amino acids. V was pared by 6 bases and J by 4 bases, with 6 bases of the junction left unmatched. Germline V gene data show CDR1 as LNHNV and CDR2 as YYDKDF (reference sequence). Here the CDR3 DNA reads TGTGCCACCAGGGCGACAGGGACTAATCAGCCCCAGCATTTT. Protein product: CATRATGTNQPQHF.

In nucleotides, the CDR3 is TGTGCCAGCAGTTGGCGGACAGCTAGCAATCAGCCCCAGCATTTT. Protein sequence: CASSWRTASNQPQHF. The chain carries TRBV6-6 and TRBJ1-5, with TRBD1 as a possible D gene (6 bases). The CDR3 runs 15 residues. V gave up 4 bases and J gave up 0 bases, with 10 bases separating them. From germline, CDR1 is MNHNY and CDR2 SVGAGI (reference sequence).

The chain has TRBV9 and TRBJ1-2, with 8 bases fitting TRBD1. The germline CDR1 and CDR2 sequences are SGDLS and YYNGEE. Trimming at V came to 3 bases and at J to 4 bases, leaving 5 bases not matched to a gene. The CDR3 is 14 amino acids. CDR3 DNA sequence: TGTGCCAGCAGCGGGCCTGACAGGGGCTATGGCTACACCTTC. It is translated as CASSGPDRGYGYTF.

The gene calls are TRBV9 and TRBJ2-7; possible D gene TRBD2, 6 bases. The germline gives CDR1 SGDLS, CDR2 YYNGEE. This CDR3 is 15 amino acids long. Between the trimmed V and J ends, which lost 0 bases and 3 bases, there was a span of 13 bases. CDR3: CASSVGGTSLYEQYF. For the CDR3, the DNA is TGTGCCAGCAGCGTAGGGGGGACTTCCCTCTACGAGCAGTACTTC.

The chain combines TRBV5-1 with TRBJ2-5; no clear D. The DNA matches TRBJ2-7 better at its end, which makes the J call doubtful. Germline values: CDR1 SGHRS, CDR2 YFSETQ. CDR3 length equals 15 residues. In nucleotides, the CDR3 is TGCGCCAGCAGTTCGAGCGTACACGATACCTACGAGCAGTACTTC. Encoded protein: CASSSSVHDTYEQYF.

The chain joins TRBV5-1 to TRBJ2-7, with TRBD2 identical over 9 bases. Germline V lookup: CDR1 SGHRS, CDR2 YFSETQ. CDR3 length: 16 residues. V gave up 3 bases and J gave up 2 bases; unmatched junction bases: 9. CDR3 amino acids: CASSYLAGAATYEQYF. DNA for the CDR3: TGCGCCAGCAGCTACTTAGCGGGAGCGGCCACCTACGAGCAGTACTTC. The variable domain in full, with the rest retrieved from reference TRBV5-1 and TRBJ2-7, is KAGVTQTPRYLIKTRGQQVTLSCSPISGHRSVSWYQQTPGQGLQFLFEYFSETQRNKGNFPGRFSGRQFSNSRSEMNVSTLELGDSALYLCASSYLAGAATYEQYFGPGTRLTVT.

This chain's CDR3 is CASSLLLATGEQYF. The CDR3 DNA reads as TGTGCCAGCAGCTTACTACTAGCAACGGGCGAGCAGTACTTC. J is TRBJ2-7 and V is TRBV11-2, with D tentatively TRBD2 (6 bases). Trimming removed 2 bases at V and 6 bases at J, with 14 bases between. Germline assignment: CDR1 SGHAT and CDR2 FQNNGV. CDR3 size: 14 residues.

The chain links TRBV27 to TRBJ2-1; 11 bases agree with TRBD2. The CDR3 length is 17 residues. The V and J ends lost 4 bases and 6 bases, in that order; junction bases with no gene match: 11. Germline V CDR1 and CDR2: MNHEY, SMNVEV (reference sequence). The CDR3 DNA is TGTGCCAGCAGTTCCCCCCTACTAGCGGGAGAACCCAATGAGCAGTTCTTC. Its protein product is CASSSPLLAGEPNEQFF.

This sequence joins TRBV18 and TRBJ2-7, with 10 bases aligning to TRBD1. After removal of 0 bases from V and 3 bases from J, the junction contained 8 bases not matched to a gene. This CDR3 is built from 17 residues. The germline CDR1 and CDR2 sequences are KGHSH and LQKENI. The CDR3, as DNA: TGTGCCAGCTCACCACCTTTTGCGACAGGGGGCGGCTACGAGCAGTACTTC. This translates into CASSPPFATGGGYEQYF.

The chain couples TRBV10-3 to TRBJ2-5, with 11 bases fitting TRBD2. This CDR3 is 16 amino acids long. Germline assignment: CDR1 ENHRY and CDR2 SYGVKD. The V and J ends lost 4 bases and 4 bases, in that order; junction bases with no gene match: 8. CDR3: CAISGTSGRNGETQYF. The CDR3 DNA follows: TGTGCCATCAGTGGAACTAGCGGGAGAAACGGAGAGACCCAGTACTTC.